This T cell receptor beta chain is drawn from a study of T cells in Graves' hyperthyroidism and ophthalmopathy. Each diagnosis drew on symptoms, thyroxine, TRAb, thyroid ultrasound and orbital computed tomography findings. PBMCs stemmed from less than 13 ml fresh peripheral blood. Amplified TCR beta CDR3 regions derived from RNA transcripts. The HTBI primer set drove a first-round RT-PCR of the TCR CDR3. TCRdb passed the multiplex PCR reads through MiXCR, listing each CDR3 protein once. The repertoire holds 600,000 to 750,000 distinct CDR3 sequences, with 17% as singletons. Many counts were recorded for this clonotype. Germline CDR1 and CDR2: MNHEY and SMNVEV (reference sequence). Trimming took off 4 bases at V and 1 base at J, with 19 bases between the two ends. This CDR3 is 17 amino acids long.

Sequences were obtained from blood. The TCR originated in a man aged 45-65 years with Graves' hyperthyroidism. V is TRBV27 and J is TRBJ1-1, with unresolved D. The CDR3, as DNA: TGTGCCAGCAGTTCTAGGCCCTCGAGGAGTCGGAACACTGAAGCTTTCTTT. It translates to CASSSRPSRSRNTEAFF.